This T cell receptor beta chain was sequenced during a study of Ad26.COV2.S vaccination and SARS-CoV-2 variants. Sequencing was performed with immunoSEQ multiplex PCR; in TCRdb, only in-frame clones are kept and a portion is missing. This sample yields a few hundred thousand clones, of which 90% are seen a single time; roughly 3.9% belongs to the top ten. The treatment denotes: roughly 18 received Ad26.COV2.S at low or high dose, single or two shots; about 5 received placebo; per-sample allocation not given. The investigators took samples on day 63 after the first vaccine or placebo injection. The donor was a Boston adult aged 18-55 years. Between the trimmed V and J ends, which lost 0 bases and 7 bases, there was a span of 13 bases. Per the germline V gene, CDR1 is LGHNA and CDR2 is YSLEER. The CDR3 contains 15 residues.

The receptor was derived from a person aged 18 to 59 who received the Ad26.COV2.S COVID-19 vaccine or a placebo. This chain links TRBV4-3 with TRBJ2-1; D possibly corresponds to TRBD1 (6 bases). The sample here was peripheral blood, taken in a trial of Ad26.COV2.S vaccine versus placebo. CDR3 in DNA: TGCGCCAGCAGCCAAGAGGGGACGGACAGTAATGAGCAGTTCTTC. Protein: CASSQEGTDSNEQFF.